The 25 T cell receptor beta chains listed next were all sequenced from one sample in a study of blood T cell repertoires in COVID-19. Data came from immunoSEQ multiplex PCR; TCRdb stores just in-frame clones and leaves some out. The sample carries some 50,000 clones, 78% recorded once. Input material: peripheral blood. These receptors were taken from a human donor in a cohort sampled during active COVID-19.

The chain links TRBV7-9 to TRBJ2-7; 9 nucleotides align to TRBD2. The germline V gene has CDR1 SEHNR and CDR2 FQNEAQ (reference sequence). The CDR3 sequence is 16 residues long. J gave up 0 bases and V 5 bases, and 8 bases lay outside the gene matches. CDR3: CASSETSGDLSYEQYF. The CDR3 nucleotides are TGTGCCAGCAGCGAGACTAGCGGAGACCTCTCCTACGAGCAGTACTTC.

V is TRBV7-2 and J is TRBJ2-5; D unresolved. The V and J ends lost 1 base and 0 bases respectively, with 6 bases between them. CDR1 is SGHTA, CDR2 FQGNSA, per germline. The CDR3 spans 14 residues. The CDR3 bases are TGTGCCAGCAGCTTAGGGCCAGACCAAGAGACCCAGTACTTC. This codes for CASSLGPDQETQYF.

The chain is built from TRBV11-3 and TRBJ1-1, with 12 bases lining up with TRBD1. V trimming: 1 base; J trimming: 11 bases; junction bases outside the gene matches: 2. From germline, CDR1 is SGHNT and CDR2 YENEEA. CDR3 size: 13 residues. The chain's CDR3 is CASSLGDRGRAFF. The DNA of the CDR3 is TGTGCCAGCAGCTTAGGGGACAGGGGGCGTGCTTTCTTT.

The CDR3 spells CASSPRGGGHGELFF. Here the CDR3 DNA reads TGTGCCAGCAGCCCCAGAGGGGGGGGGCACGGGGAGCTGTTTTTT. V gene TRBV5-6 combines with J gene TRBJ2-2; a possible D gene is TRBD2 (7 bases). This CDR3 has 15 amino acids. Trimming stripped 4 bases from V and 7 bases from J, with 17 bases between. CDR1 is SGHDT, CDR2 YYEEEE, per germline.

The rearrangement joins TRBV7-8 to TRBJ1-2; possibly TRBD1 for D (5 bases). CDR1 and CDR2 from the germline V gene are SGHVS and FQNEAQ. The ends were cut back, 5 bases at V and 0 bases at J, with 16 bases in the middle. This CDR3 is built from 16 residues. The CDR3 reads CASSLVGEPTNYGYTF. The DNA of the CDR3 is TGTGCCAGCAGCCTAGTAGGGGAACCGACTAACTATGGCTACACCTTC.

V is TRBV4-3 and J is TRBJ2-7, with 12 bases fitting TRBD2. The CDR3 consists of 16 residues. From germline, CDR1 is LGHNA and CDR2 YSLEER. The V gene end was trimmed by 3 bases and the J gene end by 3 bases; junction bases not matched to a gene: 6. The CDR3 sequence is CASSQSQLAGGYEQYF. In nucleotides, the CDR3 is TGCGCCAGCAGCCAGTCACAACTAGCGGGAGGCTACGAGCAGTACTTC.

The chain combines TRBV30 with TRBJ1-2; perhaps TRBD1 as D (5 bases). This CDR3 has 12 residues. Deletions cut 4 bases from V and 0 bases from J, with 6 bases between. In germline, CDR1 is GTSNPN, CDR2 SVGIG (reference sequence). DNA of the CDR3: TGTGCCTGGACGGGGGCTAACTATGGCTACACCTTC. Protein sequence: CAWTGANYGYTF.

This clone was detected only once. The V call is TRBV6-5, the J call TRBJ1-2; unclear D gene. The germline V gene has CDR1 MNHEY and CDR2 SVGAGI. The CDR3 length is 15 residues. V was trimmed by 6 bases and J by 2 bases, leaving 16 bases between them. The CDR3 here is CASSFGWEANYGYTF. DNA for the CDR3: TGTGCCAGCAGCTTCGGATGGGAGGCGAACTATGGCTACACCTTC.

This rearrangement joins TRBV7-2 to TRBJ2-7; 8 nucleotides line up with TRBD1. V lost 0 bases and J lost 2; bases outside the gene matches: 6. The CDR3 totals 16 residues. Germline V CDR1 and CDR2: SGHTA, FQGNSA. The chain's CDR3 is CASSLAAGGRTYEQYF. The CDR3 DNA sequence: TGTGCCAGCAGCTTAGCCGCAGGGGGCAGGACCTACGAGCAGTACTTC. The full variable domain, completed using reference TRBV7-2 and TRBJ2-7, is GAGVSQSPSNKVTEKGKDVELRCDPISGHTALYWYRQSLGQGLEFLIYFQGNSAPDKSGLPSDRFSAERTGGSVSTLTIQRTQQEDSAVYLCASSLAAGGRTYEQYFGPGTRLTVT.

This rearrangement joins TRBV9 to TRBJ1-1, with D perhaps matching TRBD1 (5 bases). CDR1 is SGDLS, CDR2 YYNGEE, per germline. Trimming stripped 0 bases from V and 0 bases from J, with 12 bases between. The CDR3 has 16 residues. The CDR3 region has the DNA TGTGCCAGCAGCGTAGTTGGGGGAGGCGTGAACACTGAAGCTTTCTTT. Encoded protein: CASSVVGGGVNTEAFF.

J is TRBJ2-7 and V is TRBV7-9; 8 bases align to TRBD1. The CDR3 is 14 amino acids. The germline V gene has CDR1 SEHNR and CDR2 FQNEAQ (reference sequence). V lost 5 bases and J lost 5; bases outside the gene matches: 8. CDR3 protein: CASSMRDRMNEQYF. CDR3 nucleotides: TGTGCCAGCAGCATGAGGGACAGGATGAACGAGCAGTACTTC.

This clone was seen more than once but under ten times. The genes are TRBV5-1 and TRBJ1-2; no reliable D call. Germline CDR1 and CDR2: SGHRS and YFSETQ. V lost 0 bases and J lost 3, with 9 bases in between. This CDR3 has 14 residues. The CDR3 sequence is CASSLGGQYYGYTF. The DNA of the CDR3 is TGCGCCAGCAGCTTGGGAGGGCAGTACTATGGCTACACCTTC.

The rearrangement uses TRBV24-1 and TRBJ1-1; no firm D call. Germline assignment: CDR1 KGHDR and CDR2 SFDVKD. The V end lost 3 bases, the J end lost 5 bases, and 12 bases lay between the germline ends. CDR3 size: 14 residues. The CDR3 DNA reads TGTGCCACCAGTGATGAAACCCCGGGGACTGAAGCTTTCTTT. Translated, it gives CATSDETPGTEAFF.

This clone is large (0.1 to 1%) by share. The chain has TRBV27 and TRBJ2-7; D call uncertain. V was shortened by 5 bases and J by 3 bases, with 5 bases between the two germline ends. The CDR3 is 11 residues long. CDR1 and CDR2 (germline): MNHEY, SMNVEV (reference sequence). CDR3 in amino acids: CASSPLYEQYF. The DNA for the CDR3 is TGTGCCAGCAGTCCCCTCTACGAGCAGTACTTC.

This clone was seen only once. This rearrangement joins TRBV4-3 to TRBJ2-3; the match to TRBD2 covers 10 bases. From germline, CDR1 is LGHNA and CDR2 YSLEER. This CDR3 comprises 17 residues. V dropped 0 bases and J dropped 5; count of bases not matched to a gene: 8. CDR3 sequence (DNA): TGCGCCAGCAGCCAAGATAGAAGCGGGAGGGGTTTAGATACGCAGTATTTT. Its protein is CASSQDRSGRGLDTQYF.

This clone came up a few times. The V gene is TRBV19, the J gene TRBJ1-1; TRBD1 might be the D (6 bases). The CDR3 length is 14 residues. The V and J ends lost 3 bases and 6 bases respectively, with 14 bases between them. Germline loops: CDR1 LNHDA, CDR2 SQIVND (reference sequence). The CDR3 DNA is TGTGCCAGTAGTATGGGCCAGGGGAGCGCTGAAGCTTTCTTT. Encoded protein: CASSMGQGSAEAFF.

The chain is built from TRBV30 and TRBJ2-7; 8 positions match TRBD2. The V and J ends lost 4 bases and 4 bases, in that order; junction bases with no gene match: 9. This CDR3 has 14 amino acids. Germline V gene data show CDR1 as GTSNPN and CDR2 as SVGIG (reference sequence). CDR3 protein: CAWKREREIYEQYF. The DNA for the CDR3 is TGTGCCTGGAAAAGAGAGCGGGAGATATACGAGCAGTACTTC.

The V call is TRBV19, the J call TRBJ1-5, with 11 bases lining up with TRBD1. There are 17 residues in the CDR3. Trimming at V came to 1 base and at J to 7 bases, leaving 9 bases not matched to a gene. Germline V gene lookup returns CDR1 LNHDA and CDR2 SQIVND (reference sequence). The CDR3, as DNA: TGTGCCAGTAGTATAGGCCGGGGACAGGGGGTCGGGCAGCCCCAGCATTTT. Its protein is CASSIGRGQGVGQPQHF. The variable domain in full, with the rest retrieved from reference TRBV19 and TRBJ1-5, is DGGITQSPKYLFRKEGQNVTLSCEQNLNHDAMYWYRQDPGQGLRLIYYSQIVNDFQKGDIAEGYSVSREKKESFPLTVTSAQKNPTAFYLCASSIGRGQGVGQPQHFGDGTRLSIL.

This clone was seen a single time. The chain carries TRBV29-1 and TRBJ2-5, with 10 bases matching TRBD1. V was clipped by 7 bases and J by 9 bases; unmatched bases: 14. This CDR3 is 14 amino acids long. Germline-derived CDR1 and CDR2 are SQVTM and ANQGSEA. The CDR3 sequence is CSARGDRGVEAQYF. The CDR3, as DNA: TGCAGCGCCCGGGGGGACAGGGGAGTCGAGGCCCAGTACTTC.

CDR3 bases: TGCGCCAGCTTAGGAGTAGCAGACACCGGGGAGCTGTTTTTT. Its protein is CASLGVADTGELFF. The J gene is TRBJ2-2, the V gene TRBV5-1; D remains ambiguous. Germline loops: CDR1 SGHRS, CDR2 YFSETQ. This CDR3 has 14 residues. V lost 7 bases and J lost 3, with 13 bases in between.

The V gene is TRBV19, the J gene TRBJ2-2, with TRBD1 identical over 7 bases. Germline CDR1 LNHDA, CDR2 SQIVND (reference sequence). The CDR3 covers 14 residues. The J segment lost 5 bases and the V segment lost 3 bases, leaving 3 bases of the junction unmatched. In nucleotides, the CDR3 is TGTGCCAGTAGTATTGACAGGGCGACCGGGGAGCTGTTTTTT. As protein: CASSIDRATGELFF.

This chain uses TRBV20-1 with TRBJ2-7, with D possibly matching TRBD1 (6 bases). This CDR3 comprises 17 residues. V lost 3 bases, J lost 2 bases, and 23 bases lay in between. Germline V CDR1 and CDR2: DFQATT, SNEGSKA (reference sequence). Here the CDR3 reads CSASDLQGFRGTYEQYF. The CDR3 nucleotides read TGCAGTGCTAGTGATCTACAGGGTTTCAGGGGAACCTACGAGCAGTACTTC.

The J gene is TRBJ2-7, the V gene TRBV29-1, with D possibly matching TRBD1 (7 bases). Germline CDR1 and CDR2: SQVTM and ANQGSEA. With 2 bases removed from V and 1 base from J, the gap between germline ends came to 9 bases. The CDR3 is 13 residues long. CDR3 protein: CSVEQGGSYEQYF. CDR3 coding DNA: TGCAGCGTTGAACAGGGGGGATCCTACGAGCAGTACTTC.

J is TRBJ2-3 and V is TRBV4-3, with D perhaps TRBD2 (6 bases). Trimming removed 1 base at V and 6 bases at J, with 20 bases between. The CDR3 has 17 amino acids. Germline loops: CDR1 LGHNA, CDR2 YSLEER. This CDR3 reads CASSQGWASAAGDTQYF. As DNA, the CDR3 is TGCGCCAGCAGCCAAGGATGGGCTAGCGCCGCGGGGGATACGCAGTATTTT.

This chain connects TRBV2 to TRBJ1-2; D is undetermined. The CDR3 consists of 14 residues. Germline V gives CDR1 SNHLY, CDR2 FYNNEI. V lost 0 bases and J lost 4, with 9 bases in between. CDR3 coding DNA: TGTGCCAGCAGTGAAGCGCGGGCTTCCTATGGCTACACCTTC. This gives the protein CASSEARASYGYTF.